This T cell receptor beta chain was sequenced in a study of cytomegalovirus exposure and HLA in healthy donors. Likely unrecorded immune exposures existed in these nominally healthy donors. In the PCR, 60 Vbeta and 13 Jbeta primers were used. Profiled with immunoSEQ multiplex PCR; TCRdb holds only in-frame clones, not every one. Of approximately 74,000 clones listed, around 75% were seen once; the top ten hold 7% to 9%. This CDR3 is 17 amino acids long. Germline assignment: CDR1 MDHEN and CDR2 SYDVKM. Unmatched junction bases numbered 11, after V lost 4 bases and J lost 2 bases. This clone showed up just once.

The receptor comes from a woman in her thirties or forties in good health and CMV-seronegative. The chain couples TRBV28 to TRBJ2-3; 8 positions match TRBD1. Sequencing used PBMCs. CDR3 loop: CASSYDRGGSTTDTQYF. In DNA, the CDR3 is TGTGCCAGCAGTTACGACAGGGGCGGGTCCACCACAGATACGCAGTATTTT.